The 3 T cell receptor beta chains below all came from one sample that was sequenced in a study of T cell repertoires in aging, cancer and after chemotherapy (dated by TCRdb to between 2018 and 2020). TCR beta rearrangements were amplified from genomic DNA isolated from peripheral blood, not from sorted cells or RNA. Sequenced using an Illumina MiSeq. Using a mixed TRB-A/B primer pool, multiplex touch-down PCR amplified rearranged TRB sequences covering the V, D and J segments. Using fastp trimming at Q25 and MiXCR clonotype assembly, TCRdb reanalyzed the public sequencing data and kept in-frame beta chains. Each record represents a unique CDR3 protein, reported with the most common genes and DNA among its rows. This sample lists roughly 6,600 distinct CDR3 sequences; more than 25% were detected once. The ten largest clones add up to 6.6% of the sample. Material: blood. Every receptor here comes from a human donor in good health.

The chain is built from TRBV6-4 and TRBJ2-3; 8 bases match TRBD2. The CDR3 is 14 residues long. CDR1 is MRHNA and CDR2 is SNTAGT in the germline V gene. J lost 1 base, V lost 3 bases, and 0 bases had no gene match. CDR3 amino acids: CASSETSGTDTQYF. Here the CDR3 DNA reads TGTGCCAGCAGTGAGACTAGCGGCACAGATACGCAGTATTTT.

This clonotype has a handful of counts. CDR3 protein: CAISNKYEQYF. The DNA of the CDR3 is TGTGCCATCAGTAACAAGTACGAGCAGTACTTC. The chain recombines TRBV10-3 with TRBJ2-7; D gene uncertain. Germline V CDR1 and CDR2: ENHRY, SYGVKD. Trimming cost V 5 bases and J 4 bases, with 6 bases left between them. The CDR3 is made up of 11 amino acids.

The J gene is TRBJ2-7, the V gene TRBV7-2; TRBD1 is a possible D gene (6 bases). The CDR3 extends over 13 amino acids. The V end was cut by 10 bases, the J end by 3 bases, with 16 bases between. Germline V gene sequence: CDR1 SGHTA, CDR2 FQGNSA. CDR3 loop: CATARQEIYEQYF. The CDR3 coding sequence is TGTGCCACCGCTCGACAGGAGATCTACGAGCAGTACTTC.